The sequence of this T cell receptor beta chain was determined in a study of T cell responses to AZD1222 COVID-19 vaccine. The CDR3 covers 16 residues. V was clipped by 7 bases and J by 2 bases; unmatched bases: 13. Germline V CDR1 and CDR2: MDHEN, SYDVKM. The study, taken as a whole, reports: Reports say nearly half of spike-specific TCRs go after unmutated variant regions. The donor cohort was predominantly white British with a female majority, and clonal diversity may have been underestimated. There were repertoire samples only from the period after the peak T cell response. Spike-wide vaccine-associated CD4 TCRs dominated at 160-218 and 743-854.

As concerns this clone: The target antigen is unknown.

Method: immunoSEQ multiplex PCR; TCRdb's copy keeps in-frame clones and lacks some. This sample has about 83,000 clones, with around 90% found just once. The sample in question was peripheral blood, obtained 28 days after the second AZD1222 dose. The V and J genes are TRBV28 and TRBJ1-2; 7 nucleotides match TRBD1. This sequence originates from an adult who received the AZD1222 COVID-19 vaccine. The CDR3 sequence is CASKTTGEKTNYGYTF. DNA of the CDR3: TGTGCCAGCAAAACTACAGGGGAAAAGACGAACTATGGCTACACCTTC.